A single sample gave rise to the 30 T cell receptor beta chains below, sequenced in a study of cytomegalovirus exposure and HLA in healthy donors. The study ran its PCR with 60 Vbeta and 13 Jbeta primers. This table comes from immunoSEQ multiplex PCR, and its TCRdb copy is limited to in-frame clones, with some not included. The sample yields around 70,000 clones, roughly 78% seen once. Sample: PBMCs. These TCRs come from a woman in her thirties or forties in good health and CMV-seropositive.

The V gene is TRBV6-1, the J gene TRBJ1-2; D is uncertain. V lost 1 base to trimming and J lost 5 bases, with 5 bases between them. CDR1 and CDR2 from the germline V gene are MNHNS and SASEGT. The CDR3 sequence is 12 residues long. The CDR3 protein is CASSEGEYGYTF. CDR3 coding DNA: TGTGCCAGCAGTGAAGGGGAGTATGGCTACACCTTC.

This clone has just a few counts. This chain uses TRBV10-3 with TRBJ2-1, with D maybe TRBD2 (5 bases). CDR1 is ENHRY and CDR2 is SYGVKD in the germline V gene. The V and J ends lost 2 bases and 5 bases respectively, with 19 bases between them. The CDR3 has 17 amino acids. The CDR3 loop reads CAISEPSTSDLHNEQFF. DNA of the CDR3: TGTGCCATCAGTGAGCCATCAACTAGTGACCTTCACAATGAGCAGTTCTTC.

The gene calls are TRBV4-1 and TRBJ1-1, with TRBD1 as a possible D gene (5 bases). From germline, CDR1 is MGHRA and CDR2 YSYEKL. The CDR3 is 16 residues long. The ends were cut back, 6 bases at V and 10 bases at J, with 27 bases in the middle. The chain's CDR3 is CASSQGKGGAPSGAFF. CDR3 bases: TGCGCCAGCAGTCAGGGCAAGGGAGGAGCCCCCTCTGGAGCTTTCTTT.

V is TRBV27 and J is TRBJ2-1, with no clear D. V lost 0 bases and J 7 bases, leaving 7 bases between the germline ends. Germline V lookup: CDR1 MNHEY, CDR2 SMNVEV (reference sequence). The length of the CDR3 is 13 residues. As DNA, the CDR3 is TGTGCCAGCAGTTTATCCCCCAGGAATGAGCAGTTCTTC. Protein: CASSLSPRNEQFF.

The CDR3 region has the DNA TGTGCCAGCAGTTACCGCAAGGGGACAACTAATGAAAAACTGTTTTTT. Its translation: CASSYRKGTTNEKLFF. J is TRBJ1-4 and V is TRBV6-6; D is possibly TRBD1 (5 bases). Trimming took 2 bases from V and 0 from J, leaving 10 bases between them. The CDR3 is 16 amino acids. Per germline, CDR1 MNHNY and CDR2 SVGAGI (reference sequence).

DNA of the CDR3: TGTGCCAGCAGCTCGATGGGGGGGGAGGCTTGGGAGCAGTACTTC. Translating it yields CASSSMGGEAWEQYF. The V and J genes are TRBV11-3 and TRBJ2-7, with 7 bases matching TRBD2. CDR3 size: 15 residues. Losses at the gene ends were 4 bases for V and 7 bases for J; bases not matched to a gene: 13. Germline V CDR1 and CDR2: SGHNT, YENEEA.

This clone was detected only once. The J gene is TRBJ1-1, the V gene TRBV27; D is uncertain. CDR3 length: 12 residues. Trimming removed 3 bases from V and 13 bases from J, with 15 bases in between. Germline-derived CDR1 and CDR2 are MNHEY and SMNVEV (reference sequence). Here the CDR3 reads CASSLVRGPFFF. CDR3 DNA sequence: TGTGCCAGCAGTTTGGTCCGGGGTCCTTTTTTCTTT.

This chain joins TRBV5-1 and TRBJ1-4; D is perhaps TRBD1 (6 bases). With 6 bases removed from V and 5 bases from J, the gap between germline ends came to 17 bases. Germline V CDR1 and CDR2: SGHRS, YFSETQ. The CDR3 is 15 residues long. CDR3 loop: CASTRIGGLNEKLFF. The CDR3 coding sequence is TGCGCCAGCACCCGGATCGGGGGGCTGAATGAAAAACTGTTTTTT.

The chain links TRBV4-1 to TRBJ2-3; 7 bases match TRBD1. Germline values: CDR1 MGHRA, CDR2 YSYEKL. The CDR3 loop spans 15 amino acids. Germline trimming cut 2 bases from V and 4 bases from J; bases unmatched to any gene: 6. The CDR3 DNA is TGCGCCAGCAGCCAACGACAGGGTAGGGCAGATACGCAGTATTTT. Protein: CASSQRQGRADTQYF.

The chain has TRBV19 and TRBJ1-2, with 9 bases matching TRBD1. This CDR3 contains 15 residues. Germline assignment: CDR1 LNHDA and CDR2 SQIVND (reference sequence). J lost 4 bases, V lost 5 bases, and 8 bases had no gene match. The CDR3: CASSGQGKLAYGYTF. CDR3 sequence (DNA): TGTGCCAGTAGTGGACAGGGGAAATTGGCCTATGGCTACACCTTC. Supplemented by reference TRBV19 and TRBJ1-2, the full variable domain reads DGGITQSPKYLFRKEGQNVTLSCEQNLNHDAMYWYRQDPGQGLRLIYYSQIVNDFQKGDIAEGYSVSREKKESFPLTVTSAQKNPTAFYLCASSGQGKLAYGYTFGSGTRLTVV.

This chain uses TRBV7-2 with TRBJ1-6; 8 bases fit TRBD1. CDR3 length: 16 residues. In germline, CDR1 is SGHTA, CDR2 FQGNSA. V lost 5 bases and J lost 10; bases outside the gene matches: 13. The CDR3 loop reads CASSLFRTGSGSPLHF. As DNA, the CDR3 is TGTGCCAGCAGCCTCTTTAGGACAGGGTCGGGGTCACCCCTCCACTTT.

The V call is TRBV23-1, the J call TRBJ2-5; TRBD2 aligns across 10 bases. TRBV23-1 is given ORF status, its function remaining uncertain. V shed 11 bases and J 5 bases; nucleotides not matched to a gene: 14. This CDR3 is 15 amino acids long. DNA of the CDR3: TGCGCCTGGACATCAGCGGGGGGGCCGGTGGAGACCCAGTACTTC. Amino acid sequence: CAWTSAGGPVETQYF.

V gene TRBV5-1 combines with J gene TRBJ1-2, with 8 positions matching TRBD1. This CDR3 has 14 amino acids. The V gene's germline CDR1 is SGHRS and CDR2 YFSETQ. V was pared by 6 bases and J by 4 bases, with 8 bases of the junction left unmatched. CDR3 sequence: CASTGQGRGYGYTF. In nucleotides, the CDR3 is TGCGCCAGCACCGGACAGGGCAGGGGCTATGGCTACACCTTC.

This clone was counted a few times. This chain connects TRBV4-2 to TRBJ2-3; 8 positions match TRBD2. J was trimmed by 2 bases and V by 0 bases; bases with no gene match: 7. The CDR3 length is 17 residues. The germline V gene has CDR1 LGHNA and CDR2 YNFKEQ. The CDR3: CASSQEFSGTHTDTQYF. CDR3 DNA sequence: TGTGCCAGCAGCCAAGAATTTAGCGGGACTCACACAGATACGCAGTATTTT.

The chain combines TRBV5-1 with TRBJ1-2; 8 positions agree with TRBD1. Germline V gene sequence: CDR1 SGHRS, CDR2 YFSETQ. CDR3 length: 16 residues. J lost 4 bases, V lost 0 bases, and 8 bases had no gene match. The CDR3 DNA is TGCGCCAGCAGCTTGGGAGGACAGGGCGAGGTCTATGGCTACACCTTC. It specifies CASSLGGQGEVYGYTF. The variable domain in full, completed from reference TRBV5-1 and TRBJ1-2, reads KAGVTQTPRYLIKTRGQQVTLSCSPISGHRSVSWYQQTPGQGLQFLFEYFSETQRNKGNFPGRFSGRQFSNSRSEMNVSTLELGDSALYLCASSLGGQGEVYGYTFGSGTRLTVV.

The genes are TRBV10-3 and TRBJ1-6; tentative D call: TRBD1 (5 bases). Germline V gene sequence: CDR1 ENHRY, CDR2 SYGVKD. CDR3 length: 14 residues. With 10 bases removed from V and 9 bases from J, the gap between germline ends came to 19 bases. The chain's CDR3 is CATLPSDRLSPLHF. The CDR3 region has the DNA TGTGCCACCCTACCCTCCGACAGACTTTCACCCCTCCACTTT.

CDR3 residues: CASSPAGRADTQYF. CDR3 DNA: TGTGCCAGCAGCCCCGCTGGGAGAGCAGATACGCAGTATTTT. The chain couples TRBV6-5 to TRBJ2-3; weak D call: TRBD2 (5 bases). Between the trimmed V and J ends, which lost 6 bases and 4 bases, there was a span of 14 bases. In germline, CDR1 is MNHEY, CDR2 SVGAGI. The CDR3 loop spans 14 amino acids.

This clone was picked up a small number of times. V usage is TRBV6-5 and J usage is TRBJ1-1; 7 nucleotides line up with TRBD1. The CDR3 has 13 residues. CDR1 MNHEY and CDR2 SVGAGI come from the germline V gene. V trimming: 4 bases; J trimming: 3 bases; junction bases outside the gene matches: 2. Written as DNA, the CDR3 is TGTGCCAGCAGTTTGACAGGGTACACTGAAGCTTTCTTT. Protein product: CASSLTGYTEAFF.

In its sample, this clone was seen once. The chain links TRBV13 to TRBJ2-1; 7 bases map to TRBD2. The CDR3 is 13 residues long. V gave up 4 bases and J gave up 13 bases; unmatched junction bases: 10. CDR1 is PRHDT, CDR2 FYEKMQ, per germline (reference sequence). The CDR3 spells CASSSVLAARQFF. In nucleotides, the CDR3 is TGTGCCAGCAGCTCGGTCCTAGCGGCGCGACAGTTCTTC. Full variable domain (missing parts from reference TRBV13 and TRBJ2-1): AAGVIQSPRHLIKEKRETATLKCYPIPRHDTVYWYQQGPGQDPQFLISFYEKMQSDKGSIPDRFSAQQFSDYHSELNMSSLELGDSALYFCASSSVLAARQFFGPGTRLTVL.

This chain connects TRBV19 to TRBJ2-1, with 11 bases identical to TRBD2. The germline CDR1 and CDR2 sequences are LNHDA and SQIVND (reference sequence). V lost 9 bases, J lost 5 bases, and 15 bases stayed unmatched. The CDR3 length is 17 residues. For the CDR3, the DNA is TGTGCCAGCACGGAGAACTATAGCGGGGGGGGCAACAATGAGCAGTTCTTC. Translation gives CASTENYSGGGNNEQFF.

The chain is built from TRBV5-6 and TRBJ2-3, with 7 bases that match TRBD2. CDR1 SGHDT and CDR2 YYEEEE come from the germline V gene. The CDR3 runs 15 residues. J was trimmed by 1 base and V by 2 bases; bases with no gene match: 4. The CDR3 coding sequence is TGTGCCAGCAGCTTTGTTGGGGGGGGCACAGATACGCAGTATTTT. The encoded protein is CASSFVGGGTDTQYF.

The sample holds one count of this clone. The chain uses TRBV7-9 and TRBJ1-2; the match to TRBD1 covers 11 bases. In germline, CDR1 is SEHNR, CDR2 FQNEAQ (reference sequence). V shed 3 bases and J 8 bases; nucleotides not matched to a gene: 2. The CDR3 runs 13 residues. The CDR3: CASSLGQGEGYTF. The CDR3 DNA follows: TGTGCCAGCAGCTTGGGACAGGGGGAAGGCTACACCTTC. The variable domain in full, with the rest retrieved from reference TRBV7-9 and TRBJ1-2, is DTGVSQNPRHKITKRGQNVTFRCDPISEHNRLYWYRQTLGQGPEFLTYFQNEAQLEKSRLLSDRFSAERPKGSFSTLEIQRTEQGDSAMYLCASSLGQGEGYTFGSGTRLTVV.

The rearrangement joins TRBV10-3 to TRBJ2-7; TRBD1 agrees at 9 bases. This CDR3 region has 14 residues. Germline CDR1 reads ENHRY; CDR2 reads SYGVKD. V gave up 4 bases and J gave up 3 bases; unmatched junction bases: 4. DNA of the CDR3: TGTGCCATCAGTGGGACAGGGGCGGTCTACGAGCAGTACTTC. Translation gives CAISGTGAVYEQYF.

The chain recombines TRBV5-8 with TRBJ2-5; perhaps TRBD1 as D (6 bases). Germline V gives CDR1 SGHTS, CDR2 YDEGEE. The CDR3 runs 15 residues. Trimming pared 0 bases from V and 4 bases from J, leaving 13 bases between. CDR3 nucleotide sequence: TGTGCCAGCAGCTTGGCAGCAGGGGCCGCAGAGACCCAGTACTTC. Translating it yields CASSLAAGAAETQYF.

This clone has only a few counts. The gene calls are TRBV6-5 and TRBJ2-4; the match to TRBD1 covers 10 bases. This CDR3 contains 14 residues. With 6 bases clipped from V and 8 bases from J, the junction kept 7 bases outside the gene matches. Germline V lookup: CDR1 MNHEY, CDR2 SVGAGI. The CDR3 reads CASSAGTGVDIQYF. As DNA, the CDR3 is TGTGCCAGCAGCGCCGGGACAGGGGTCGACATTCAGTACTTC.

CDR3 bases: TGTGCCAGCAGCTTGGGGGGAGCGGGGGGGTACTACAATGAGCAGTTCTTC. It translates to CASSLGGAGGYYNEQFF. The chain carries TRBV5-6 and TRBJ2-1; 10 bases map to TRBD2. The V gene end was trimmed by 0 bases and the J gene end by 3 bases; junction bases not matched to a gene: 6. The CDR3 length is 17 residues. The V gene's germline CDR1 is SGHDT and CDR2 YYEEEE.

The rearrangement uses TRBV7-9 and TRBJ2-5; D gene uncertain. The CDR3 contains 13 residues. CDR1 and CDR2 (germline): SEHNR, FQNEAQ (reference sequence). Trimming left V 1 base short and J 2 bases short, with 5 bases between. CDR3 sequence: CASSLVEQETQYF. The CDR3 DNA is TGTGCCAGCAGCTTAGTCGAGCAAGAGACCCAGTACTTC.

As regards this clone: An end of the junction differs from the germline gene, which may be a read error. V gene TRBV7-7 combines with J gene TRBJ2-3, with D possibly matching TRBD1 (6 bases). The CDR3 runs to 13 residues. Germline V gene data show CDR1 as SSHAT and CDR2 as FNYEAQ (reference sequence). DNA of the CDR3: TGTGCTAGCAGCTTGCCAGGGGAAGATACGCAGTATTTT. It yields the protein CASSLPGEDTQYF.

This clone came up a few times. The V call is TRBV7-6, the J call TRBJ1-5; a possible D gene is TRBD1 (6 bases). Between the trimmed V and J ends, which lost 5 bases and 4 bases, there was a span of 12 bases. Germline CDR1 is SGHVS and CDR2 is FNYEAQ. The CDR3 consists of 14 residues. CDR3 loop: CASSRGQGNQPQHF. The CDR3 DNA reads as TGTGCCAGCAGCCGGGGCCAGGGGAATCAGCCCCAGCATTTT.

The chain combines TRBV30 with TRBJ1-2; the D gene is possibly TRBD1 (6 bases). Germline-derived CDR1 and CDR2 are GTSNPN and SVGIG (reference sequence). V lost 3 bases to trimming and J lost 8 bases, with 16 bases between them. The CDR3 sequence is 13 residues long. CDR3 DNA sequence: TGTGCCTGGAGCCGAGGACAGTGGCGGGGCTACACCTTC. This translates into CAWSRGQWRGYTF.